Listed here are 12 T cell receptor beta chains from one sample, sequenced in a study of cytomegalovirus exposure and HLA in healthy donors. Primers: 60 Vbeta forward and 13 Jbeta reverse. Sequencing used immunoSEQ multiplex PCR; TCRdb keeps in-frame clones, though not all of them. The sample has 100,000 to 150,000 clones, around 75% seen once. What was sequenced was PBMCs. The receptors come from a man aged 60 to 69 in good health and CMV-seropositive.

This clone was seen a handful of times. V gene TRBV6-1 combines with J gene TRBJ2-7; D unresolved. The CDR3 extends over 11 amino acids. V lost 6 bases, J lost 3 bases, and 6 bases lay in between. Germline CDR1 is MNHNS and CDR2 is SASEGT. The CDR3 spells CASSVFYEQYF. CDR3 nucleotides: TGTGCCAGCAGCGTATTCTACGAGCAGTACTTC.

The chain recombines TRBV5-4 with TRBJ2-3, with TRBD1 identical over 10 bases. The CDR3 loop spans 13 amino acids. The V segment lost 3 bases and the J segment 5 bases; nucleotides outside the gene matches: 0. Germline lookup yields CDR1 SGHNT and CDR2 YYREEE (reference sequence). The CDR3 reads CASSWDRGDTQYF. CDR3 coding DNA: TGTGCCAGCAGCTGGGACAGGGGAGATACGCAGTATTTT.

The CDR3, as DNA: TGTGCCAGCAGCTTCTCGTCTTCCCAGCCCCAGCATTTT. It codes for CASSFSSSQPQHF. The rearrangement joins TRBV7-9 to TRBJ1-5; D remains ambiguous. V shed 3 bases and J shed 7 bases, with 10 bases lying between them. The CDR3 length is 13 residues. The germline gives CDR1 SEHNR, CDR2 FQNEAQ (reference sequence).

This clone was seen more than once but under ten times. The V gene is TRBV2, the J gene TRBJ1-5; no clear D gene. The CDR3 spans 14 residues. CDR1 SNHLY and CDR2 FYNNEI come from the germline V gene. Trimming stripped 4 bases from V and 7 bases from J, with 14 bases between. The CDR3 nucleotides read TGTGCCAGCAGTGGTTCGTTTCTCAGGCAGCCCCAGCATTTT. Its translation is CASSGSFLRQPQHF.

V usage is TRBV14 and J usage is TRBJ2-7; D perhaps matches TRBD1 (5 bases). Germline CDR1 SGHDN, CDR2 FVKESK. Trimming pared 4 bases from V and 6 bases from J, leaving 13 bases between. The CDR3 covers 13 residues. This CDR3 reads CASSPFRASEQYF. The CDR3, as DNA: TGTGCCAGCAGCCCCTTCAGGGCTAGCGAGCAGTACTTC.

V usage is TRBV5-4 and J usage is TRBJ2-1, with TRBD2 matching over 10 bases. This CDR3 has 16 residues. Trimming cost V 1 base and J 8 bases; bases outside gene matches: 9. Germline values: CDR1 SGHNT, CDR2 YYREEE (reference sequence). The CDR3 sequence is CASSLPSSGGAYEQFF. CDR3 in DNA: TGTGCCAGCAGCTTGCCGTCGAGCGGGGGGGCCTATGAGCAGTTCTTC.

The chain recombines TRBV11-2 with TRBJ2-7; tentative D call: TRBD1 (6 bases). Trimming took off 2 bases at V and 4 bases at J, with 15 bases between the two ends. CDR1 is SGHAT and CDR2 is FQNNGV in the germline V gene. The CDR3 is 15 residues long. The CDR3 bases are TGTGCCAGCAGCTTACAAATGCGACAGGCATACGAGCAGTACTTC. Translated, it gives CASSLQMRQAYEQYF.

This sequence joins TRBV6-5 and TRBJ2-3; weak D call: TRBD2 (6 bases). Trimming pared 6 bases from V and 2 bases from J, leaving 9 bases between. CDR1 and CDR2 (germline): MNHEY, SVGAGI. There are 13 residues in the CDR3. CDR3 coding DNA: TGTGCCAGCAGGCGGGGATCCACAGATACGCAGTATTTT. This translates into CASRRGSTDTQYF.

The V gene is TRBV19, the J gene TRBJ1-1; tentatively, D is TRBD1 (6 bases). This CDR3 comprises 11 residues. Deletions cut 6 bases from V and 5 bases from J, with 7 bases between. Per the germline V gene, CDR1 is LNHDA and CDR2 is SQIVND (reference sequence). The CDR3 reads CASSGQTEAFF. In nucleotides, the CDR3 is TGTGCCAGTAGCGGACAGACTGAAGCTTTCTTT.

This chain links TRBV15 with TRBJ2-7, with 7 bases lining up with TRBD1. Unmatched junction bases numbered 4, after V lost 1 base and J lost 4 bases. Germline values: CDR1 LNHNV, CDR2 YYDKDF (reference sequence). There are 14 residues in the CDR3. The DNA of the CDR3 is TGTGCCACCAGCAGAGGTACAGGGGCATACGAGCAGTACTTC. It encodes CATSRGTGAYEQYF. The full variable domain, rest sourced from reference TRBV15 and TRBJ2-7, is DAMVIQNPRYQVTQFGKPVTLSCSQTLNHNVMYWYQQKSSQAPKLLFHYYDKDFNNEADTPDNFQSRRPNTSFCFLDIRSPGLGDTAMYLCATSRGTGAYEQYFGPGTRLTVT.

This chain connects TRBV7-6 to TRBJ2-5; 8 nucleotides match TRBD2. V gave up 1 base and J gave up 2 bases; unmatched junction bases: 3. The germline V gene encodes CDR1 SGHVS and CDR2 FNYEAQ. This CDR3 region has 15 residues. The CDR3 sequence: CASSLELAVQETQYF. Here the CDR3 DNA reads TGTGCCAGCAGCTTAGAACTAGCGGTGCAAGAGACCCAGTACTTC.

This sequence joins TRBV19 and TRBJ1-1, with a weak D call TRBD1 (6 bases). Germline V CDR1 and CDR2: LNHDA, SQIVND (reference sequence). Trimming removed 5 bases at V and 0 bases at J, with 13 bases between. This CDR3 is 15 amino acids long. In nucleotides, the CDR3 is TGTGCCAGTAGTTTTCCGGGACACTTGAACACTGAAGCTTTCTTT. Residues: CASSFPGHLNTEAFF.